These T cell receptor beta chains were read from a single sample in a study of cytomegalovirus exposure and HLA in healthy donors. Using immunoSEQ multiplex PCR, the repertoire was profiled, and TCRdb retains in-frame clones only, with some absent. The table has about 140,000 clones, roughly three fifths seen once. Input material: PBMCs. The receptors derive from a male donor in good health and CMV-seronegative. CDR3s include the opening cysteine and the closing phenylalanine or tryptophan.

j_gene: TRBJ2-5; v_gene: TRBV2; CDR3aa: CASSGETQYF
j_gene: TRBJ2-2; v_gene: TRBV19; CDR3aa: CASPRDREITGELFF
j_gene: TRBJ1-6; v_gene: TRBV7-9; CDR3aa: CASSFRESPLHF
j_gene: TRBJ1-6; v_gene: TRBV5-5; CDR3aa: CASSIGTGRSPLHF
j_gene: TRBJ1-5; v_gene: TRBV28; CDR3aa: CASSHHTGGNQPQHF
j_gene: TRBJ2-7; v_gene: TRBV5-4; CDR3aa: CASSVRWDRGNNAYEQYF
j_gene: TRBJ1-1; v_gene: TRBV25-1; CDR3aa: CASSQTGPQFGTEAFF
j_gene: TRBJ1-5; v_gene: TRBV27; CDR3aa: CASSSLIRGQPQHF
j_gene: TRBJ2-3; v_gene: TRBV5-1; CDR3aa: CASSQLAGGTDTQYF
j_gene: TRBJ2-7; v_gene: TRBV29-1; CDR3aa: CSVPRQGGEQYF
j_gene: TRBJ2-2; v_gene: TRBV10-3; CDR3aa: CAIRGTANTGELFF
j_gene: TRBJ2-1; v_gene: TRBV7-9; CDR3aa: CASSLYLGLAGNEQFF
j_gene: TRBJ1-1; v_gene: TRBV7-8; CDR3aa: CASSLNQGNTEAFF
j_gene: TRBJ1-1; v_gene: TRBV28; CDR3aa: CASTPGPLGHLSMNTEAFF
j_gene: TRBJ2-1; v_gene: TRBV7-9; CDR3aa: CASRPAGQGSNEQFF
j_gene: TRBJ2-7; v_gene: TRBV28; CDR3aa: CASTTHNYEQYF
j_gene: TRBJ1-1; v_gene: TRBV19; CDR3aa: CASNQGNTEAFF
j_gene: TRBJ2-7; v_gene: TRBV11-2; CDR3aa: CASSLGQTIRF
j_gene: TRBJ2-1; v_gene: TRBV4-2; CDR3aa: CASSQDRGGSADEQFF
j_gene: TRBJ2-7; v_gene: TRBV2; CDR3aa: CASAGRTYEQYF
j_gene: TRBJ1-6; v_gene: TRBV2; CDR3aa: CASSEVANSPLHF
j_gene: TRBJ1-4; v_gene: TRBV30; CDR3aa: CAWSVGGVEKLFF
j_gene: TRBJ1-6; v_gene: TRBV5-6; CDR3aa: CASVKPPGHRNSPLHF
j_gene: TRBJ1-2; v_gene: TRBV5-6; CDR3aa: CASSPGGGPYGYTF
j_gene: TRBJ2-3; v_gene: TRBV29-1; CDR3aa: CSGGLAGVRDTQYF
j_gene: TRBJ2-5; v_gene: TRBV6-8; CDR3aa: CASRGLDRQQETQYF
j_gene: TRBJ2-5; v_gene: TRBV13; CDR3aa: CASSFRGGTLQETQYF
j_gene: TRBJ2-7; v_gene: TRBV4-3; CDR3aa: CASSQDLLSVDYEQYF
j_gene: TRBJ1-1; v_gene: TRBV11-2; CDR3aa: CASSRSWTENTEAFF
j_gene: TRBJ2-1; v_gene: TRBV7-3; CDR3aa: CASSRAGGAYNEQFF
j_gene: TRBJ2-3; v_gene: TRBV20-1; CDR3aa: CSATSGGTQYF
j_gene: TRBJ2-7; v_gene: TRBV7-3; CDR3aa: CASSPGQYSYEQYF
j_gene: TRBJ2-7; v_gene: TRBV5-1; CDR3aa: CASSLEGFAGSAHEQYF
j_gene: TRBJ1-6; v_gene: TRBV7-2; CDR3aa: CASSFGQGKNSPLHF
j_gene: TRBJ2-1; v_gene: TRBV7-3; CDR3aa: CASTLGASGYNEQFF
j_gene: TRBJ1-6; v_gene: TRBV7-8; CDR3aa: CASSGRVANNSPLHF
j_gene: TRBJ2-5; v_gene: TRBV2; CDR3aa: CASTRTSGAYQETQYF
j_gene: TRBJ2-7; v_gene: TRBV13; CDR3aa: CASSLRQRASYEQYF
j_gene: TRBJ1-1; v_gene: TRBV5-1; CDR3aa: CASSFSGAWEAFF
j_gene: TRBJ1-1; v_gene: TRBV7-2; CDR3aa: CASSSTTGTGARNTEAFF
j_gene: -; v_gene: TRBV4-1; CDR3aa: CASSQVFGGAQFYEQYF
j_gene: TRBJ2-7; v_gene: TRBV27; CDR3aa: CASSLSGAIASYEQYF
j_gene: TRBJ1-4; v_gene: TRBV2; CDR3aa: CASSVLSGASNEKLFF
j_gene: TRBJ2-7; v_gene: TRBV18; CDR3aa: CASSRDRASSYEQYF
j_gene: TRBJ2-1; v_gene: TRBV7-9; CDR3aa: CASSPIPGTGAFF
j_gene: TRBJ2-1; v_gene: TRBV15; CDR3aa: CATSRDGASQSKFF
j_gene: TRBJ2-3; v_gene: TRBV6-5; CDR3aa: CATSPGGANTQYF
j_gene: TRBJ2-5; v_gene: TRBV21-1; CDR3aa: CASSKVGDRLQETQYF
j_gene: TRBJ1-2; v_gene: TRBV4-1; CDR3aa: CASSPPGTGFNYGYTF
j_gene: TRBJ1-2; v_gene: TRBV7-2; CDR3aa: CASTLVQGRIYGYTF